The 32 T cell receptor beta chains reported below all come from one sample, sequenced in a study of blood T cells in healthy people across ages. Sample-barcoded 5' priming and a J-beta primer mix drove a second PCR of 7 to 11 cycles. TCRdb itself ran the 5' RACE reads through MiXCR, one entry per CDR3 protein. The sample lists more than 900,000 distinct CDR3 sequences; roughly 24% were seen once. These same data were also listed under a study on T cells of mothers and their children.

The sample consisted of blood. The receptors here all came from a girl aged 2 to 10 in good health.

In its sample, this clonotype was seen a few times. This sequence joins TRBV12-3 or TRBV12-4 and TRBJ2-4, with D perhaps matching TRBD1 (5 bases). This CDR3 comprises 11 residues. V lost 5 bases and J 11 bases, leaving 10 bases between the germline ends. CDR3 DNA: TGTGCCAGCAGTGGTGGACACCTTCAGTACTTC. Its translation: CASSGGHLQYF.

The chain carries TRBV12-3 or TRBV12-4 and TRBJ2-5; D gene ambiguous. The J call is uncertain, as TRBJ2-1 better fits the DNA end. The CDR3 sequence is 12 residues long. CDR3: CASSAQANEQFF. DNA for the CDR3: TGTGCCAGCAGTGCCCAAGCGAATGAGCAGTTCTTC.

J is TRBJ2-5 and V is TRBV7-6; D is uncertain. The DNA end favors TRBJ2-7, so the J call may be wrong. CDR1 is SGHVS, CDR2 FNYEAQ, per germline. CDR3 size: 13 residues. This CDR3 is CASSPVTGHEQYF. In nucleotides, the CDR3 is TGTGCCAGCAGCCCTGTTACGGGCCACGAGCAGTACTTC.

The J gene is TRBJ1-5, the V gene TRBV6-6; no definite D call. Germline V CDR1 and CDR2: MNHNY, SVGAGI (reference sequence). The CDR3 length is 12 residues. V was cut by 9 bases and J by 7 bases, with 13 bases left in between. The CDR3 spells CASSRADQPQHF. DNA of the CDR3: TGTGCCAGTTCAAGGGCGGACCAGCCCCAGCATTTT.

This chain connects TRBV15 to TRBJ1-2; D gene uncertain. Trimming stripped 1 base from V and 3 bases from J, with 12 bases between. This CDR3 is 15 amino acids long. Per the germline V gene, CDR1 is LNHNV and CDR2 is YYDKDF (reference sequence). The CDR3 is CATSRGPIGDYGYTF. The CDR3 DNA follows: TGTGCCACCAGCAGAGGCCCAATTGGGGACTATGGCTACACCTTC.

The chain combines TRBV18 with TRBJ1-5; 7 nucleotides align to TRBD1. Trimming removed 4 bases from V and 4 bases from J; junction bases left unmatched: 10. The CDR3 sequence is 16 residues long. CDR1 is KGHSH and CDR2 is LQKENI in the germline V gene. The DNA for the CDR3 is TGTGCCAGCTCACTAAATCGACAGGGTACTAATCAGCCCCAGCATTTT. Its translation: CASSLNRQGTNQPQHF. The entire variable domain, with the rest obtained from reference TRBV18 and TRBJ1-5, is as follows: NAGVMQNPRHLVRRRGQEARLRCSPMKGHSHVYWYRQLPEEGLKFMVYLQKENIIDESGMPKERFSAEFPKEGPSILRIQQVVRGDSAAYFCASSLNRQGTNQPQHFGDGTRLSIL.

CDR3 coding DNA: TGTGCCAGCAGTTACCCCGTCCTCGGGACTCAGCCCCAGCATTTT. This codes for CASSYPVLGTQPQHF. This chain joins TRBV6-6 and TRBJ1-5, with TRBD1 as a possible D gene (5 bases). The germline V gene has CDR1 MNHNY and CDR2 SVGAGI (reference sequence). CDR3 size: 15 residues. The V end was cut by 2 bases, the J end by 6 bases, with 14 bases between.

This clonotype was detected only a few times. The gene calls are TRBV29-1 and TRBJ2-5; D tentatively reads TRBD1 or TRBD2 (5 bases each). CDR1 SQVTM and CDR2 ANQGSEA come from the germline V gene. The CDR3 covers 14 residues. The V and J ends lost 1 base and 9 bases respectively, with 18 bases between them. The CDR3: CSVEAGISQGAQYF. CDR3 in DNA: TGCAGCGTTGAAGCCGGGATCTCCCAAGGGGCCCAGTACTTC.

The rearrangement uses TRBV28 and TRBJ2-3, with D perhaps matching TRBD1 or TRBD2 (5 bases each). Germline values: CDR1 MDHEN, CDR2 SYDVKM. The CDR3 covers 17 residues. The germline V and J ends were trimmed by 0 bases and 2 bases, with 15 bases remaining between them. The CDR3 region has the DNA TGTGCCAGCAGTTTATGGGGGGACGGAGCCGACACAGATACGCAGTATTTT. This gives the protein CASSLWGDGADTDTQYF.

The rearrangement links TRBV4-2 to TRBJ2-1, with TRBD2 identical over 7 bases. The V gene end was trimmed by 3 bases and the J gene end by 3 bases; junction bases not matched to a gene: 2. CDR1 LGHNA and CDR2 YNFKEQ come from the germline V gene. CDR3 length: 14 amino acids. The DNA for the CDR3 is TGTGCCAGCAGCCACGAGCGGGACTACAATGAGCAGTTCTTC. It translates to CASSHERDYNEQFF.

This clonotype came up a few times. The gene calls are TRBV10-3 and TRBJ2-1; 10 bases map to TRBD2. This CDR3 is 16 amino acids long. In germline, CDR1 is ENHRY, CDR2 SYGVKD. The V segment lost 3 bases and the J segment 1 base; nucleotides outside the gene matches: 3. The CDR3 spells CAISDLAGGSYNEQFF. DNA for the CDR3: TGTGCCATCAGTGATTTAGCGGGAGGATCCTACAATGAGCAGTTCTTC.

V is TRBV6-1 and J is TRBJ1-4; D is uncertain. CDR3 length: 13 amino acids. Trimming removed 1 base from V and 8 bases from J, with 8 bases in between. Germline CDR1 MNHNS, CDR2 SASEGT. The CDR3 DNA reads TGTGCCAGCAGTGAAGTCGGGGAGGAAAAACTGTTTTTT. As protein: CASSEVGEEKLFF.

The chain couples TRBV7-2 to TRBJ2-2, with 7 bases fitting TRBD2. The CDR3 has 16 residues. Trimming cost V 2 bases and J 2 bases; bases outside gene matches: 5. Germline V gene data show CDR1 as SGHTA and CDR2 as FQGNSA. CDR3 loop: CASSLMAGVNTGELFF. The CDR3 bases are TGTGCCAGCAGCTTAATGGCGGGGGTAAACACCGGGGAGCTGTTTTTT.

This chain uses TRBV7-6 with TRBJ2-4; 13 bases align to TRBD2. Germline V lookup: CDR1 SGHVS, CDR2 FNYEAQ. The CDR3 runs 19 residues. Unmatched junction bases numbered 6, after V lost 1 base and J lost 0 bases. The CDR3, as DNA: TGTGCCAGCAGCTTAGAACGGACTAGCGGGAGACTAGCCAAAAACATTCAGTACTTC. This encodes CASSLERTSGRLAKNIQYF.

The chain is built from TRBV29-1 and TRBJ2-5; 8 bases line up with TRBD1. The V gene's germline CDR1 is SQVTM and CDR2 ANQGSEA. V trimming: 7 bases; J trimming: 4 bases; junction bases outside the gene matches: 5. The CDR3 covers 12 residues. CDR3 DNA sequence: TGCAGCGCCGATACAGGGGGAGAGACCCAGTACTTC. Protein product: CSADTGGETQYF. The complete variable domain, with remaining parts taken from reference TRBV29-1 and TRBJ2-5, reads SAVISQKPSRDICQRGTSLTIQCQVDSQVTMMFWYRQQPGQSLTLIATANQGSEATYESGFVIDKFPISRPNLTFSTLTVSNMSPEDSSIYLCSADTGGETQYFGPGTRLLVL.

The count of this clonotype is one. The chain recombines TRBV7-9 with TRBJ2-3, with D uncertain. Germline V gives CDR1 SEHNR, CDR2 FQNEAQ (reference sequence). The V and J ends lost 5 bases and 4 bases respectively, with 10 bases between them. The CDR3 is 13 amino acids. The CDR3 is CASSQILSDTQYF. The DNA for the CDR3 is TGTGCCAGCAGCCAGATATTGTCAGATACGCAGTATTTT.

This clonotype has more than one count but fewer than ten. The V call is TRBV24-1, the J call TRBJ2-1, with TRBD2 matching 7 bases. The V and J ends lost 4 bases and 6 bases, in that order; junction bases with no gene match: 8. CDR3 length: 15 residues. The germline gives CDR1 KGHDR, CDR2 SFDVKD. This CDR3 reads CATSDHGLGANEQFF. CDR3 DNA sequence: TGTGCCACCAGTGACCATGGACTAGGTGCCAATGAGCAGTTCTTC.

The gene calls are TRBV14 and TRBJ2-5, with 12 bases lining up with TRBD2. The germline gives CDR1 SGHDN, CDR2 FVKESK. V shed 1 base, J shed 5 bases, and the junction held 5 bases outside the gene matches. This CDR3 comprises 16 residues. The CDR3 nucleotides read TGTGCCAGCAGCCAAGGGACTAGCGGGATGGTGGAGACCCAGTACTTC. Translating it yields CASSQGTSGMVETQYF.

V is TRBV2 and J is TRBJ2-7; D is ambiguous. CDR1 and CDR2 from the germline V gene are SNHLY and FYNNEI. The CDR3 runs 12 residues. V was clipped by 6 bases and J by 4 bases, with 10 bases between them. The CDR3 coding sequence is TGTGCCAGCAGCGTTACCAGATACGAGCAGTACTTC. Its translation is CASSVTRYEQYF.

In its sample, this clonotype was seen a few times. J is TRBJ2-5 and V is TRBV6-5; 11 positions match TRBD2. Looked up from germline, CDR1 is MNHEY and CDR2 is SVGAGI. The junction had 12 bases not matched to a gene; V was cut back by 2 bases and J by 4 bases. There are 18 residues in the CDR3. CDR3 sequence (DNA): TGTGCCAGCAGTTACGCCTTCCTTAGCGGGGGGGCTGGAGAGACCCAGTACTTC. Translation gives CASSYAFLSGGAGETQYF.

About this clonotype: The junction differs from germline at one of its ends, possibly a read error. This sequence joins TRBV5-1 and TRBJ2-5; perhaps TRBD2 as D (7 bases). This CDR3 has 14 residues. Germline CDR1 is SGHRS and CDR2 is YFSETQ. The CDR3 bases are TGCGCCAGCAGCGCAGGCAGGGGAGGGGAGACCCAGTGCTTC. Protein product: CASSAGRGGETQCF.

The chain joins TRBV20-1 to TRBJ2-3, with D maybe TRBD1 (6 bases). Trimming took off 3 bases at V and 4 bases at J, with 14 bases between the two ends. There are 14 residues in the CDR3. Germline V gives CDR1 DFQATT, CDR2 SNEGSKA (reference sequence). CDR3 protein: CSARRGSTPDTQYF. CDR3 coding DNA: TGCAGTGCTAGGAGGGGGAGCACTCCAGATACGCAGTATTTT.

The genes are TRBV5-1 and TRBJ1-5, with 7 nucleotides matching TRBD1. The J segment lost 1 base and the V segment lost 0 bases, leaving 4 bases of the junction unmatched. The CDR3 consists of 16 residues. The germline CDR1 and CDR2 sequences are SGHRS and YFSETQ. CDR3 residues: CASSLDGTASNQPQHF. CDR3 DNA sequence: TGCGCCAGCAGCTTGGATGGGACAGCGAGCAATCAGCCCCAGCATTTT.

The J gene is TRBJ1-5, the V gene TRBV18; possible D gene TRBD1, 5 bases. This CDR3 has 16 residues. Germline CDR1 reads KGHSH; CDR2 reads LQKENI. V lost 5 bases and J 3 bases, leaving 17 bases between the germline ends. The CDR3 nucleotides are TGTGCCAGCTCATATGATCGTGGGGCGGTCAATCAGCCCCAGCATTTT. Amino acid sequence: CASSYDRGAVNQPQHF.

In regard to this clonotype: This may be a read error: a much more frequent sequence differs by one nucleotide. The chain uses TRBV6-4 and TRBJ2-7; D is ambiguous. There are 10 residues in the CDR3. Germline loops: CDR1 MRHNA, CDR2 SNTAGT. Written as DNA, the CDR3 is TGTGCCAGCAGCCCTCCGAGACTCAACTTC. Residues: CASSPPRLNF.

Only a few counts were recorded for this clonotype. This may come from a read error, since a much larger clone is one base off. The rearrangement joins TRBV7-2 to TRBJ2-1; D is perhaps TRBD1 or TRBD2 (6 bases each). The V end was cut by 2 bases, the J end by 4 bases, with 12 bases between. Looked up from germline, CDR1 is SGHTA and CDR2 is FQGNSA. The CDR3 is 15 amino acids. The CDR3 nucleotides are TGTGCCAGCAGCTTAATGGGGGGCGCTTACAATGAGCAGTTCTTC. Translation gives CASSLMGGAYNEQFF.

This clonotype was observed a handful of times. The rearrangement joins TRBV10-3 to TRBJ2-5; TRBD1 matches at 7 bases. Trimming cost V 3 bases and J 3 bases; bases outside gene matches: 7. CDR1 is ENHRY and CDR2 is SYGVKD in the germline V gene. The CDR3 consists of 15 residues. CDR3 sequence reads: CAISDSQGQKETQYF. The CDR3 nucleotides read TGTGCCATCAGTGACTCTCAGGGACAGAAAGAGACCCAGTACTTC.

The J gene is TRBJ1-6, the V gene TRBV7-2; D not resolved. V shed 0 bases and J shed 10 bases, with 10 bases lying between them. The V gene's germline CDR1 is SGHTA and CDR2 FQGNSA. The CDR3 spans 14 residues. Written as DNA, the CDR3 is TGTGCCAGCAGCTTAGCGCCCGGGAACTCACCCCTCCACTTT. It yields the protein CASSLAPGNSPLHF.

There are a few counts of this clonotype. The genes are TRBV27 and TRBJ2-7; 8 bases are shared with TRBD1. Germline V lookup: CDR1 MNHEY, CDR2 SMNVEV (reference sequence). V dropped 6 bases and J dropped 6; count of bases not matched to a gene: 16. CDR3 size: 16 residues. This chain's CDR3 is CASSPDRGSSYSEQYF. The CDR3 region has the DNA TGTGCCAGCAGCCCAGACAGGGGTTCTTCATATAGCGAGCAGTACTTC.

The rearrangement links TRBV19 to TRBJ2-5, with 9 nucleotides matching TRBD1. Germline CDR1 is LNHDA and CDR2 is SQIVND (reference sequence). The CDR3 spans 15 residues. Trimming cost V 4 bases and J 5 bases; bases outside gene matches: 8. CDR3 in amino acids: CASSTRDRDVETQYF. CDR3 DNA sequence: TGTGCCAGTAGTACCCGGGACAGGGATGTGGAGACCCAGTACTTC.

There are a few counts of this clonotype. V is TRBV6-5 and J is TRBJ2-7; D gene ambiguous. This CDR3 comprises 11 residues. Per germline, CDR1 MNHEY and CDR2 SVGAGI. Trimming cost V 6 bases and J 7 bases, with 10 bases left between them. DNA for the CDR3: TGTGCCAGCAGAGCCCTGGGGGAGCAGTACTTC. Translated: CASRALGEQYF.

V is TRBV29-1 and J is TRBJ1-1; no firm D call. Germline CDR1 SQVTM, CDR2 ANQGSEA. The CDR3 contains 13 residues. V was cut by 4 bases and J by 2 bases, with 11 bases left in between. CDR3 in amino acids: CSVAYTSNTEAFF. The CDR3 coding sequence is TGCAGCGTTGCTTACACCTCAAACACTGAAGCTTTCTTT. The full variable domain, rest sourced from reference TRBV29-1 and TRBJ1-1, is SAVISQKPSRDICQRGTSLTIQCQVDSQVTMMFWYRQQPGQSLTLIATANQGSEATYESGFVIDKFPISRPNLTFSTLTVSNMSPEDSSIYLCSVAYTSNTEAFFGQGTRLTVV.